These 30 T cell receptor beta chains share one sample of origin, sequenced in a study of T cells after yellow fever vaccination. In TCRdb, the 5' RACE reads were re-called with MiXCR into one record per CDR3 protein. Among around 600,000 distinct CDR3 sequences listed, 9% to 15% were seen once. The starting material was PBMCs, obtained on the day of the yellow fever booster vaccination. Source of these receptors: a man aged 30-40 years who received the YFV17D yellow fever vaccine.

This clonotype has ten or more counts. V gene TRBV4-3 combines with J gene TRBJ2-1; 7 positions match TRBD2. V lost 0 bases to trimming and J lost 10 bases; unmatched junction nucleotides: 6. The CDR3 spans 14 residues. The germline CDR1 and CDR2 sequences are LGHNA and YSLEER. This CDR3 is CASSQDGGVREQFF. The CDR3, as DNA: TGCGCCAGCAGCCAAGATGGGGGGGTCAGGGAGCAGTTCTTC.

The rearrangement joins TRBV5-4 to TRBJ2-3; 8 bases are a match to TRBD2. CDR1 SGHNT and CDR2 YYREEE come from the germline V gene (reference sequence). The J segment lost 2 bases and the V segment lost 0 bases, leaving 5 bases of the junction unmatched. This CDR3 region has 16 residues. The CDR3 bases are TGTGCCAGCAGCTTGGTGGTTAGCGGGAACACAGATACGCAGTATTTT. Translating it yields CASSLVVSGNTDTQYF.

In this sample, this clonotype turned up a few times. J is TRBJ1-2 and V is TRBV29-1; D not certain. Germline CDR1 and CDR2: SQVTM and ANQGSEA. Trimming took 4 bases from V and 2 from J, leaving 5 bases between them. The CDR3 is made up of 11 amino acids. CDR3 protein: CSVVLNYGYTF. CDR3 sequence (DNA): TGCAGCGTTGTACTCAACTATGGCTACACCTTC. The whole variable domain, filled in from reference TRBV29-1 and TRBJ1-2, reads SAVISQKPSRDICQRGTSLTIQCQVDSQVTMMFWYRQQPGQSLTLIATANQGSEATYESGFVIDKFPISRPNLTFSTLTVSNMSPEDSSIYLCSVVLNYGYTFGSGTRLTVV.

This clonotype was detected only a few times. V gene TRBV5-1 combines with J gene TRBJ2-7, with a possible D match to TRBD2 (6 bases). Germline values: CDR1 SGHRS, CDR2 YFSETQ. The CDR3 loop spans 14 amino acids. The V gene lost 5 bases and the J gene lost 5 bases, with 17 bases spanning the gap. The CDR3 coding sequence is TGCGCCAGCAGTAAAGGCGGGACGACGGACGAGCAGTACTTC. Protein product: CASSKGGTTDEQYF.

The table lists this clonotype with a few counts. The chain joins TRBV19 to TRBJ2-1, with TRBD2 matching over 8 bases. This CDR3 has 14 residues. Germline trimming cut 3 bases from V and 2 bases from J; bases unmatched to any gene: 0. Per germline, CDR1 LNHDA and CDR2 SQIVND (reference sequence). CDR3 nucleotides: TGTGCCAGTAGTATTAGCGGGACCTACAATGAGCAGTTCTTC. It translates to CASSISGTYNEQFF.

This clonotype showed up just a few times. V and J are TRBV20-1 and TRBJ2-7; D ambiguous. V gave up 6 bases and J gave up 6 bases, with 15 bases separating them. This CDR3 contains 12 residues. Germline V lookup: CDR1 DFQATT, CDR2 SNEGSKA (reference sequence). The CDR3 loop is CSAERPSLEQYF. CDR3 sequence (DNA): TGCAGTGCAGAGCGTCCCTCTCTCGAGCAGTACTTC.

This clonotype showed up just a few times. This chain connects TRBV7-6 to TRBJ1-5; D remains unclear. V was cut by 1 base and J by 3 bases, with 7 bases left in between. Germline CDR1 is SGHVS and CDR2 is FNYEAQ. This CDR3 contains 14 residues. The CDR3 coding sequence is TGTGCCAGCAGCTTAGGCGGAGCCAATCAGCCCCAGCATTTT. It yields the protein CASSLGGANQPQHF.

The rearrangement joins TRBV28 to TRBJ2-7; D is unclear. V was shortened by 2 bases and J by 6 bases, with 14 bases between the two germline ends. Per germline, CDR1 MDHEN and CDR2 SYDVKM. The CDR3 consists of 14 residues. The CDR3 protein is CASSLREGLREQYF. The CDR3 nucleotides are TGTGCCAGCAGTTTAAGGGAAGGGCTACGCGAGCAGTACTTC.

This clonotype was counted a few times. V is TRBV29-1 and J is TRBJ2-1, with 10 bases identical to TRBD2. The germline V gene encodes CDR1 SQVTM and CDR2 ANQGSEA. V gave up 6 bases and J gave up 0 bases; unmatched junction bases: 5. The CDR3 contains 15 residues. DNA of the CDR3: TGCAGCGTGTATGGGACTAGCGCCTCCTACAATGAGCAGTTCTTC. It yields the protein CSVYGTSASYNEQFF.

This sequence joins TRBV20-1 and TRBJ1-3; D remains unclear. CDR3 length: 14 residues. V shed 1 base and J shed 6 bases, with 13 bases lying between them. Germline-derived CDR1 and CDR2 are DFQATT and SNEGSKA (reference sequence). CDR3 protein: CSARVSGNQNTIYF. As DNA, the CDR3 is TGCAGTGCTAGAGTTTCAGGCAACCAAAACACCATATATTTT.

In this sample, this clonotype turned up a few times. The V and J genes are TRBV28 and TRBJ2-3, with 9 positions matching TRBD1. The CDR3 contains 15 residues. The germline V gene encodes CDR1 MDHEN and CDR2 SYDVKM. V was clipped by 7 bases and J by 4 bases; unmatched bases: 9. The CDR3 protein is CASTPGGTGSDTQYF. As DNA, the CDR3 is TGTGCCAGCACCCCCGGCGGGACAGGGTCAGATACGCAGTATTTT.

The table lists this clonotype with many counts. This chain joins TRBV28 and TRBJ2-7; possible D gene TRBD2, 6 bases. CDR1 and CDR2 from the germline V gene are MDHEN and SYDVKM. Trimming took off 8 bases at V and 3 bases at J, with 14 bases between the two ends. This CDR3 is built from 13 residues. The CDR3: CASSHGSGYEQYF. CDR3 in DNA: TGTGCCAGCTCGCACGGGAGTGGCTACGAGCAGTACTTC. Supplemented by reference TRBV28 and TRBJ2-7, the full variable domain reads DVKVTQSSRYLVKRTGEKVFLECVQDMDHENMFWYRQDPGLGLRLIYFSYDVKMKEKGDIPEGYSVSREKKERFSLILESASTNQTSMYLCASSHGSGYEQYFGPGTRLTVT.

This clonotype was detected a few times. V and J are TRBV12-3 or TRBV12-4 and TRBJ2-3; possibly TRBD2 for D (6 bases). Trimming removed 4 bases at V and 4 bases at J, with 21 bases between. The CDR3 consists of 17 residues. In DNA, the CDR3 is TGTGCCAGCAGTTCGTTCCGCAAAGTGGGAGGACCAGATACGCAGTATTTT. This sequence encodes CASSSFRKVGGPDTQYF.

The chain has TRBV4-1 and TRBJ2-1; D gene ambiguous. V was trimmed by 0 bases and J by 8 bases, leaving 20 bases between them. The length of the CDR3 is 17 residues. Germline V lookup: CDR1 MGHRA, CDR2 YSYEKL. The CDR3 spells CASSQDLTGLQTHEQFF. CDR3 nucleotides: TGCGCCAGCAGCCAAGATCTTACGGGCCTACAAACCCATGAGCAGTTCTTC.

This clonotype appeared a few times. The V gene is TRBV20-1, the J gene TRBJ2-5; TRBD1 aligns across 7 bases. The CDR3 runs 15 residues. The V gene's germline CDR1 is DFQATT and CDR2 SNEGSKA (reference sequence). V lost 3 bases and J lost 1; bases outside the gene matches: 8. CDR3 nucleotide sequence: TGCAGTGCTAGGCCGGGGACAGATACCCAAGAGACCCAGTACTTC. This translates into CSARPGTDTQETQYF.

This chain connects TRBV4-3 to TRBJ1-2, with D possibly TRBD1 on 5 matching bases. V was trimmed by 0 bases and J by 3 bases, leaving 14 bases between them. This CDR3 is 16 amino acids long. Per the germline V gene, CDR1 is LGHNA and CDR2 is YSLEER. The CDR3 DNA reads TGCGCCAGCAGCCAAGACCCTACCGGGACGTACTATGGCTACACCTTC. Translated, it gives CASSQDPTGTYYGYTF.

The CDR3 sequence: CASSFVPGPTGELFF. The DNA for the CDR3 is TGTGCCAGCAGCTTCGTCCCGGGGCCCACCGGGGAGCTGTTTTTT. The J gene is TRBJ2-2, the V gene TRBV7-2; the D call may be TRBD1 or TRBD2 (5 bases each). The length of the CDR3 is 15 residues. The V end was cut by 3 bases, the J end by 4 bases, with 12 bases between. The germline gives CDR1 SGHTA, CDR2 FQGNSA.

This clonotype was detected only a few times. The chain joins TRBV19 to TRBJ2-5; D gene ambiguous. V dropped 3 bases and J dropped 4 bases, with 12 bases sitting between them. CDR1 and CDR2 from the germline V gene are LNHDA and SQIVND (reference sequence). The CDR3 extends over 14 amino acids. This CDR3 reads CASSMGPPGETQYF. CDR3 bases: TGTGCCAGTAGTATGGGCCCCCCGGGAGAGACCCAGTACTTC.

This clonotype showed up just a few times. The chain employs TRBV7-8 and TRBJ2-3; weak D call: TRBD2 (6 bases). Per the germline V gene, CDR1 is SGHVS and CDR2 is FQNEAQ. The V end lost 1 base, the J end lost 4 bases, and 12 bases lay between the germline ends. This CDR3 contains 15 residues. CDR3 bases: TGTGCCAGCAGCTTAGTGCCGGGAGTGTCAGATACGCAGTATTTT. It translates to CASSLVPGVSDTQYF. Filled out from reference TRBV7-8 and TRBJ2-3, the complete variable domain reads GAGVSQSPRYKVAKRGQDVALRCDPISGHVSLFWYQQALGQGPEFLTYFQNEAQLDKSGLPSDRFFAERPEGSVSTLKIQRTQQEDSAVYLCASSLVPGVSDTQYFGPGTRLTVL.

This clonotype came up many times. The CDR3 loop is CASSQPGTRAQYF. CDR3 DNA: TGTGCCAGCAGCCAACCTGGAACCAGGGCCCAGTACTTC. This chain joins TRBV14 and TRBJ2-5, with D possibly TRBD1 on 5 matching bases. The CDR3 has 13 amino acids. Deletions cut 2 bases from V and 9 bases from J, with 13 bases between. The germline V gene encodes CDR1 SGHDN and CDR2 FVKESK.

The chain recombines TRBV7-8 with TRBJ2-5; the match to TRBD2 covers 11 bases. Looked up from germline, CDR1 is SGHVS and CDR2 is FQNEAQ. Losses at the gene ends were 5 bases for V and 1 base for J; bases not matched to a gene: 6. The CDR3 is made up of 16 amino acids. The CDR3 nucleotides are TGTGCCAGCAGCGTTGGACTAGCGGGCGCCCAAGAGACCCAGTACTTC. Its protein product is CASSVGLAGAQETQYF.

This clonotype occurred a few times. V gene TRBV11-2 combines with J gene TRBJ2-6, with TRBD2 as a possible D gene (6 bases). CDR3 length: 18 amino acids. V lost 2 bases and J lost 1, with 15 bases in between. Germline V gene lookup returns CDR1 SGHAT and CDR2 FQNNGV. The CDR3 sequence is CASSLFVVGGSGANVLTF. The CDR3 nucleotides are TGTGCCAGCAGCTTATTTGTGGTGGGGGGATCTGGGGCCAACGTCCTGACTTTC.

The V call is TRBV12-3 or TRBV12-4, the J call TRBJ2-3, with TRBD2 matching 8 bases. The CDR3 is 14 residues long. V was pared by 7 bases and J by 2 bases, with 5 bases of the junction left unmatched. As DNA, the CDR3 is TGTGCCAGCAAGGCGGGAGGACTCACAGATACGCAGTATTTT. It codes for CASKAGGLTDTQYF.

The chain uses TRBV7-9 and TRBJ1-3; possible D gene TRBD1, 6 bases. CDR1 is SEHNR, CDR2 FQNEAQ, per germline (reference sequence). V lost 6 bases and J 1 base, leaving 16 bases between the germline ends. CDR3 size: 16 residues. CDR3 residues: CASSDFRQVSGNTIYF. The CDR3 DNA sequence: TGTGCCAGCAGTGACTTTCGACAGGTGTCTGGAAACACCATATATTTT.

This clonotype has more than one count but fewer than ten. This chain uses TRBV28 with TRBJ1-5, with unresolved D. Germline V gives CDR1 MDHEN, CDR2 SYDVKM. CDR3 size: 12 residues. The germline V and J ends were trimmed by 3 bases and 6 bases, with 6 bases remaining between them. This CDR3 reads CASSFRPQPQHF. The CDR3 DNA sequence: TGTGCCAGCAGTTTCCGCCCTCAGCCCCAGCATTTT.

This clonotype was detected a few times. The chain carries TRBV20-1 and TRBJ2-3; 14 bases are a match to TRBD2. The CDR3 consists of 16 residues. J lost 2 bases, V lost 6 bases, and 7 bases had no gene match. Germline assignment: CDR1 DFQATT and CDR2 SNEGSKA (reference sequence). CDR3 sequence: CSAVGTSGRPTDTQYF. DNA of the CDR3: TGCAGTGCGGTTGGGACTAGCGGGAGACCCACAGATACGCAGTATTTT.

This clonotype was picked up a small number of times. V and J are TRBV15 and TRBJ1-5; D not resolved. The CDR3 is made up of 17 amino acids. Germline loops: CDR1 LNHNV, CDR2 YYDKDF (reference sequence). V gave up 2 bases and J gave up 1 base, with 15 bases separating them. The CDR3 spells CATSRHEEGISNQPQHF. CDR3 coding DNA: TGTGCCACCAGCAGACATGAGGAGGGTATAAGCAATCAGCCCCAGCATTTT. Complete variable domain (other parts from reference TRBV15 and TRBJ1-5): DAMVIQNPRYQVTQFGKPVTLSCSQTLNHNVMYWYQQKSSQAPKLLFHYYDKDFNNEADTPDNFQSRRPNTSFCFLDIRSPGLGDTAMYLCATSRHEEGISNQPQHFGDGTRLSIL.

The V gene is TRBV12-3 or TRBV12-4, the J gene TRBJ2-7, with 11 positions matching TRBD1. This CDR3 is built from 15 residues. V gave up 6 bases and J gave up 6 bases; unmatched junction bases: 10. CDR3: CASSPGQGVMGEQYF. The CDR3 region has the DNA TGTGCCAGCAGCCCGGGACAGGGGGTAATGGGCGAGCAGTACTTC.

This clonotype was seen more than once but under ten times. For the CDR3, the DNA is TGTGCCAGCTCATCTCGAGCAAGCGGGAGGACCTACGAGCAGTACTTC. This encodes CASSSRASGRTYEQYF. The chain has TRBV18 and TRBJ2-7; 9 bases match TRBD2. The CDR3 covers 16 residues. After removal of 5 bases from V and 2 bases from J, the junction contained 10 bases not matched to a gene. Germline V CDR1 and CDR2: KGHSH, LQKENI.

This chain joins TRBV7-2 and TRBJ1-2; D is unresolved. Trimming left V 4 bases short and J 3 bases short, with 9 bases between. The CDR3 length is 13 residues. Germline V CDR1 and CDR2: SGHTA, FQGNSA. Here the CDR3 reads CASSWGGDYGYTF. The CDR3 nucleotides read TGTGCCAGCAGCTGGGGTGGAGACTATGGCTACACCTTC.